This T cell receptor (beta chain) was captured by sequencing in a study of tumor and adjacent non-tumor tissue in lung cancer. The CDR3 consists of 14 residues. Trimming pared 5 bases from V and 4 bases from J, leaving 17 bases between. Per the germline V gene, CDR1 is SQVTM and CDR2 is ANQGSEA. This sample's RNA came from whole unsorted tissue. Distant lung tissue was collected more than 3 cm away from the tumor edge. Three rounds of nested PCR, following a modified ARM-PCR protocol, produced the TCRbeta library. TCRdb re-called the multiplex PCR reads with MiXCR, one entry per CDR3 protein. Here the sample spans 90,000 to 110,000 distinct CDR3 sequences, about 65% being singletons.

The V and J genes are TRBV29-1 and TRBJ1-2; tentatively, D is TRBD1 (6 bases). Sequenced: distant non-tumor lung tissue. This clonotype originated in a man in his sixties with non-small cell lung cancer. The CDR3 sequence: CSVPRDMDIYGYTF. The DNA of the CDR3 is TGCAGCGTTCCCCGGGACATGGATATCTATGGCTACACCTTC.